This TCR beta chain was captured in a study of cytomegalovirus exposure and HLA in healthy donors. This CDR3 has 15 amino acids. The ends lost 6 bases at V and 6 bases at J; junction bases unmatched: 5. Germline V lookup: CDR1 SGHTA, CDR2 FQGTGA. As to this clone: The antigen is unknown.

Study conclusions and caveats: With later analysis, a missense DCLRE1C variant became linked to TCR beta V- and J-gene trimming.

PCR amplification relied on 60 Vbeta primers (plus 13 Jbeta primers). Here immunoSEQ multiplex PCR was the method, and the copy in TCRdb shows in-frame clones only, minus some. The sample includes around 120,000 clones. Input material: PBMCs. The chain joins TRBV7-3 to TRBJ2-2, with 12 bases aligning to TRBD1. This TCR came from a man aged 18-30 years in good health and CMV-seronegative. For the CDR3, the DNA is TGTGCCAGCAGTGGGGACAGGGGGCCGTCCGGGGAGCTGTTTTTT. It codes for CASSGDRGPSGELFF.